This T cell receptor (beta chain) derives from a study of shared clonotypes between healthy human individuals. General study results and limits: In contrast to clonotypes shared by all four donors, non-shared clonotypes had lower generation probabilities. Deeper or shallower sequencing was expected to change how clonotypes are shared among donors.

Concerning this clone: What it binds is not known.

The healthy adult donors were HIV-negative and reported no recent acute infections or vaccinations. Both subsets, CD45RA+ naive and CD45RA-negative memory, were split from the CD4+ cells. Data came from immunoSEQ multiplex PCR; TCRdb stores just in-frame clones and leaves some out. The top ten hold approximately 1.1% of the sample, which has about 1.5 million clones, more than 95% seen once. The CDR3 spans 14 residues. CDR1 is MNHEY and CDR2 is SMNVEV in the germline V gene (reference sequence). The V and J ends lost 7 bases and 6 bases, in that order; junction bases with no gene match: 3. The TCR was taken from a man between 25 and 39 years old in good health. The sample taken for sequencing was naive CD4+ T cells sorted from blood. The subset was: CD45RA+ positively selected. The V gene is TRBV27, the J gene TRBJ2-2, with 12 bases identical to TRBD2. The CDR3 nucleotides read TGTGCCAGCAAACTAGCGGGAGGTCCCGGGGAGCTGTTTTTT. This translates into CASKLAGGPGELFF.